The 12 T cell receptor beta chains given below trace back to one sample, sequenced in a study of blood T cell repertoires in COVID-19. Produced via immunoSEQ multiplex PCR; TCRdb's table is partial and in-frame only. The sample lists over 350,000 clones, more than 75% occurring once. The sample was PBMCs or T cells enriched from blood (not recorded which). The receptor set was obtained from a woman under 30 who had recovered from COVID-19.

The CDR3 DNA is TGTGCCAGCAGCCGACTTGTTAGCGGGGAGCTGTTTTTT. Translated: CASSRLVSGELFF. J is TRBJ2-2 and V is TRBV6-2 or TRBV6-3; D is uncertain. The CDR3 length is 13 residues. V was clipped by 6 bases and J by 7 bases, with 12 bases between them. Germline CDR1 reads MNHEY; CDR2 reads SVGEGT.

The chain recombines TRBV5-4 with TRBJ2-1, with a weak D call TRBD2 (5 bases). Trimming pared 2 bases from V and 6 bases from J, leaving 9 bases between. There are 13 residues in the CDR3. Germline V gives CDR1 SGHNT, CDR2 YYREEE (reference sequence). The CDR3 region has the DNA TGTGCCAGCAGCTTCCGGGGATCCAATGAGCAGTTCTTC. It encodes CASSFRGSNEQFF.

CDR3 bases: TGTGCCAGCAGCGTAGCTGTCTCACCCCTCCACTTT. Its protein is CASSVAVSPLHF. This chain links TRBV9 with TRBJ1-6; unclear D gene. Trimming removed 0 bases from V and 10 bases from J, with 5 bases in between. The CDR3 has 12 amino acids. Per the germline V gene, CDR1 is SGDLS and CDR2 is YYNGEE.

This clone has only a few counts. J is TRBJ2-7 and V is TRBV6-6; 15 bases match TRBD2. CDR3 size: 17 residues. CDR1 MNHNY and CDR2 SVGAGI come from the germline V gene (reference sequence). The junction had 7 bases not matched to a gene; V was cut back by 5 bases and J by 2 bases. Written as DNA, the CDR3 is TGTGCCAGCAGTCGGACTAGCGGGGGGGCCTCCGCCTACGAGCAGTACTTC. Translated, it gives CASSRTSGGASAYEQYF.

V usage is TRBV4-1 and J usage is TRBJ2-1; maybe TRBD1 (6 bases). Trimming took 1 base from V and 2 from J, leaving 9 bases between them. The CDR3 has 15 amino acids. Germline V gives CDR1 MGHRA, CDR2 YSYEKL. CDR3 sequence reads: CASSQGRGTYNEQFF. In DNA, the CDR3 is TGCGCCAGCAGCCAAGGTAGGGGGACCTACAATGAGCAGTTCTTC.

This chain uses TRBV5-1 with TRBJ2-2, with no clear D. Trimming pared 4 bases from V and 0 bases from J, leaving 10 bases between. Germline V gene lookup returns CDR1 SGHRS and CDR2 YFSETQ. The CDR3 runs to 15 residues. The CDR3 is CASSPILANTGELFF. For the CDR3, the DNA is TGCGCCAGCAGCCCTATTCTCGCGAACACCGGGGAGCTGTTTTTT.

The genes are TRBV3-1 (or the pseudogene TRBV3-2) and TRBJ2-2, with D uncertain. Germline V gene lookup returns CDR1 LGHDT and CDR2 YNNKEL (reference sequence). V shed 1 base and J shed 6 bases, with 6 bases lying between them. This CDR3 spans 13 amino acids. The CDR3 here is CASSQVAAGELFF. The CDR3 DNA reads TGTGCCAGCAGCCAAGTTGCGGCCGGGGAGCTGTTTTTT.

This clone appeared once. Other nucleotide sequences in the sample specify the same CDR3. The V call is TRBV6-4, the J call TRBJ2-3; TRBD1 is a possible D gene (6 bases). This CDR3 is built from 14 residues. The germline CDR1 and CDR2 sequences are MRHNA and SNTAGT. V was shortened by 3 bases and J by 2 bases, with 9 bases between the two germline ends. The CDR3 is CASSDGGPTDTQYF. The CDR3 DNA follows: TGTGCCAGCAGTGATGGGGGCCCCACAGATACGCAGTATTTT.

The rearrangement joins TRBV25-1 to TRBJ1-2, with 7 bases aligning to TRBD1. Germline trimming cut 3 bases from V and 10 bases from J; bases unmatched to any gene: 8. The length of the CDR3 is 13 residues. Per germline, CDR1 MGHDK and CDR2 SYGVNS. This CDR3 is CASSDLETGPYTF. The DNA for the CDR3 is TGTGCCAGCAGTGATTTGGAGACAGGGCCCTACACCTTC.

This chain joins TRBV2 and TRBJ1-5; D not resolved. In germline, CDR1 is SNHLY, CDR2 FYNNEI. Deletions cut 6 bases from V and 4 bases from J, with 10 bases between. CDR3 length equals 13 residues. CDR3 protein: CASSKGGNQPQHF. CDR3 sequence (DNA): TGTGCCAGCAGCAAAGGCGGGAATCAGCCCCAGCATTTT.

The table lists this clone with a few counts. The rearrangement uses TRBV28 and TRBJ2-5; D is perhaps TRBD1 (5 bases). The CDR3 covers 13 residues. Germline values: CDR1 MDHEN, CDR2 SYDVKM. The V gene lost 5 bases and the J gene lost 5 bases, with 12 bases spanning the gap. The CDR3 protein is CASSGHGRETQYF. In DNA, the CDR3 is TGTGCCAGCAGTGGACACGGCCGGGAGACCCAGTACTTC.

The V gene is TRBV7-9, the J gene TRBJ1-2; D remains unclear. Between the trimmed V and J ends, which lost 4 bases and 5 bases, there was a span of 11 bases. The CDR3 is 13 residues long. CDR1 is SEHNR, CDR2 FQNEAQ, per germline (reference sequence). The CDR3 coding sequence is TGTGCCAGCAGCTACCAGGATCTATATGGCTACACCTTC. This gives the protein CASSYQDLYGYTF.